This T cell receptor beta chain was found in a study of PD-1 blockade in mismatch repair-deficient tumors. General study results and limits: Rapid post-treatment expansion, then contraction, generally preceding radiologic response, marked tumor-resident clones.

This CDR3 has 13 residues. Germline lookup yields CDR1 SNHLY and CDR2 FYNNEI. V was clipped by 10 bases and J by 4 bases, with 13 bases between them. Generated by immunoSEQ multiplex PCR, the TCRdb table keeps only in-frame clones and is missing some. The profile covers about 130,000 clones, with approximately 91% appearing a single time and 12% taken by the ten largest. About this clone: Its antigen is unknown.

All patients were mismatch repair deficient, assessed by either PCR or immunohistochemistry. This specimen was peripheral blood, taken 70 to 73 weeks after starting pembrolizumab. V is TRBV2 and J is TRBJ1-4; unclear D gene. This TCR came from an adult with mismatch repair-deficient cancer. CDR3 sequence reads: CATLRTVNEKLFF. The CDR3, as DNA: TGTGCCACCCTGCGGACGGTTAATGAAAAACTGTTTTTT.